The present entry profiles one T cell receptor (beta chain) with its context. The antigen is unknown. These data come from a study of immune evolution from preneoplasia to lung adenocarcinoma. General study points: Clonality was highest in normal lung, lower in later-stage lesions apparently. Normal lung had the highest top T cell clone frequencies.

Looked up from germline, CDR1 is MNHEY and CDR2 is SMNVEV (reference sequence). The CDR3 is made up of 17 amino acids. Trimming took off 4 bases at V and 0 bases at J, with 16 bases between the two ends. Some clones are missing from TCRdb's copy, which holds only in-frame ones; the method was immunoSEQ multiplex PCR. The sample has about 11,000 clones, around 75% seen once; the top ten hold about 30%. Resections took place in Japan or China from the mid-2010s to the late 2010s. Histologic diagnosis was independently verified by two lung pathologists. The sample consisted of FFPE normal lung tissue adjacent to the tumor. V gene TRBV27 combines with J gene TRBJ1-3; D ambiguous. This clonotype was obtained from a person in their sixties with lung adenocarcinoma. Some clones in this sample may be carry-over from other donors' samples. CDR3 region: CASSSSASPYSGNTIYF. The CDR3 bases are TGTGCCAGCAGTTCAAGCGCGTCCCCTTACTCTGGAAACACCATATATTTT.